This T cell receptor beta chain emerged from a study of memory CD4+ T cells and cytomegalovirus serostatus. CDR3 length equals 14 residues. Germline V CDR1 and CDR2: MGHDK, SYGVNS. Trimming stripped 3 bases from V and 1 base from J, with 9 bases between. Single viable CD3+CD4+CD8-CD45RO+ cells were sorted as the memory CD4+ T cells. On this clone: Additional DNA sequences in this sample encode the identical CDR3.

The authors' processing: After removing out-of-frame reads, 2,204,828 distinct TCRbeta sequences remained. Clones were sequenced by immunoSEQ multiplex PCR, and TCRdb holds only the in-frame ones, with some missing. V and J calls and clone size are given by that table; D and trimming were obtained from the DNA. The table has fewer than 50,000 clones, about 80% seen once. The TCR originated in an adult in good health and CMV-seropositive. Sequenced input: memory CD4+ T cells from blood. The J gene is TRBJ2-5, the V gene TRBV25-1; D is undetermined. The CDR3 sequence is CASSEARGQETQYF. The CDR3 nucleotides are TGTGCCAGCAGTGAGGCCCGTGGCCAAGAGACCCAGTACTTC.